This TCR beta chain was captured by sequencing in a study of blood T cell repertoires in COVID-19. Study-level background: The United States, Italy and Spain provided the acute and convalescent COVID-19 samples. The analysed material was cDNA or gDNA that came from T cells, B-cell-depleted T cells, or PBMCs.

Methods used by the authors: Estimation of nucleated cell counts relied on the amplification of reference gene primers. Method: immunoSEQ multiplex PCR; TCRdb's copy keeps in-frame clones and lacks some. D and trimming were read from the DNA, whereas the V and J calls and clone size are those reported in that table. The sample has tens of thousands of clones, around 80% seen once. This CDR3 has 15 residues. Trimming took 5 bases from V and 5 from J, leaving 16 bases between them. CDR1 and CDR2 (germline): MNHEY, SMNVEV (reference sequence). Material: peripheral blood. V is TRBV27 and J is TRBJ1-5, with D tentatively TRBD1 (5 bases). The sequence came from a woman aged 55 to 70 with acute or convalescent COVID-19. For the CDR3, the DNA is TGTGCCAGCAGTCTGATAAGGGGCGGGGATCAGCCCCAGCATTTT. It is translated as CASSLIRGGDQPQHF.